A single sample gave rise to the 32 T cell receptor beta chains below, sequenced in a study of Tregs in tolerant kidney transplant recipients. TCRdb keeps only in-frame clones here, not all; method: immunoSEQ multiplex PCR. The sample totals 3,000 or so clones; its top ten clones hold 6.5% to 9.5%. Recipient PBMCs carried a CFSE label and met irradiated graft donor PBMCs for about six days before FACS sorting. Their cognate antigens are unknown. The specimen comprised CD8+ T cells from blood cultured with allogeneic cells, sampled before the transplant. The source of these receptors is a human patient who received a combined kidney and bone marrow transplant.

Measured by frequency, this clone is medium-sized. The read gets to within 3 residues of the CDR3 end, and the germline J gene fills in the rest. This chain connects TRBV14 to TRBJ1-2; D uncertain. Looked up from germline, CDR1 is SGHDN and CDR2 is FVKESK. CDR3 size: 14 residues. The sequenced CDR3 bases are TGTGCCAGCAGCCTACACGGGTTGGTGTGCGGC. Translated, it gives CASSLHGLVCG. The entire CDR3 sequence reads CASSLHGLVCGYTF.

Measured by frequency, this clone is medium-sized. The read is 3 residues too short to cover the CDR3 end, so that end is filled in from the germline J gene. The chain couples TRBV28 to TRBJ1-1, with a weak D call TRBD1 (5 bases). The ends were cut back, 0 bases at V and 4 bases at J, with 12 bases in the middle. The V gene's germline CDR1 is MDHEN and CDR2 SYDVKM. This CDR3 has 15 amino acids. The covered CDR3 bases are TGTGCCAGCAGTTTATGGACAGTAGGTTTCACTGAA. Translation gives CASSLWTVGFTE. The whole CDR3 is CASSLWTVGFTEAFF.

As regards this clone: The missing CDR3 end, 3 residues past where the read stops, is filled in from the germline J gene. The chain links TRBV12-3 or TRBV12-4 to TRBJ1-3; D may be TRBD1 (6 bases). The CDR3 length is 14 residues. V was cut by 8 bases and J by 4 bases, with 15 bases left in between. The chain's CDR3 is CASPPRGGGNTIYF. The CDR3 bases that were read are TGTGCCAGCCCCCCCAGGGGAGGCGGAAACACC.

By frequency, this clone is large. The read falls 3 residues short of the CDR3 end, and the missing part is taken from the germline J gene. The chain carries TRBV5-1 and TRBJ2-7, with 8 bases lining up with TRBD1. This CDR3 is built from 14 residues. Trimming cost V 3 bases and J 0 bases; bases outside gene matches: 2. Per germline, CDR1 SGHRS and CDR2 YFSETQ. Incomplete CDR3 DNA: TGCGCCAGCAGCTGGACAGGGACCTCCTACGAG. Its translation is CASSWTGTSYE. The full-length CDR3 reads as CASSWTGTSYEQYF.

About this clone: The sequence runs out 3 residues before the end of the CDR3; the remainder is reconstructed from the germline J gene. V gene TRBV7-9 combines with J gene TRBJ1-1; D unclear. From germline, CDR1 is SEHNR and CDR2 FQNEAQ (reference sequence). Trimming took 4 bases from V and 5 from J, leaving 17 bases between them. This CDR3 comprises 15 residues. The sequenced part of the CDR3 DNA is TGTGCCAGCAGCTCCGATTCGACATATCGGACTGAA. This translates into CASSSDSTYRTE. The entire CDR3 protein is CASSSDSTYRTEAFF.

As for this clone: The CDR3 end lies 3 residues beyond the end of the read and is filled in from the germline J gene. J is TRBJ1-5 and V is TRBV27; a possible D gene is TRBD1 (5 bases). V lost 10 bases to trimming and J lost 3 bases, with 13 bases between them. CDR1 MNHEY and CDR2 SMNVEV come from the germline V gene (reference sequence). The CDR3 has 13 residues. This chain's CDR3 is CATSGGYNQPQHF. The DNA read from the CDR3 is TGTGCCACCTCTGGGGGGTACAATCAGCCC.

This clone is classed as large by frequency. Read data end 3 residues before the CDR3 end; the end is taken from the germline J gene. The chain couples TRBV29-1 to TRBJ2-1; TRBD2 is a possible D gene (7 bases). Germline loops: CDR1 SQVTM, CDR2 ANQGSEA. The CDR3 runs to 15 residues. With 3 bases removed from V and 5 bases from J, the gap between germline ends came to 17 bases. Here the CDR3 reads CSVEGGAILHNEQFF. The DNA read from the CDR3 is TGCAGCGTTGAGGGGGGGGCCATTTTGCACAATGAG.

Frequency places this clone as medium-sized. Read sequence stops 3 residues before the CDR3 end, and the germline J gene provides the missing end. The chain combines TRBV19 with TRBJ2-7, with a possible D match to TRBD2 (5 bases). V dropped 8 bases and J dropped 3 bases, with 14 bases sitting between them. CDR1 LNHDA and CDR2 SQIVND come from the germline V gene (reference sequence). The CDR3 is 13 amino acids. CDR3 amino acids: CASGPGFLYEQYF. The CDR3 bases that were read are TGTGCCAGTGGACCGGGGTTCCTCTACGAG.

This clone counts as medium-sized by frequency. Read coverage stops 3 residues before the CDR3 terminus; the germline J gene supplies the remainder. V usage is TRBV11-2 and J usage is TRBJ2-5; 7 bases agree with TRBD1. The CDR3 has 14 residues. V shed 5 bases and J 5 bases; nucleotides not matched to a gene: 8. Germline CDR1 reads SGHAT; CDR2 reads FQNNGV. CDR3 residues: CASSNRGHGETQYF. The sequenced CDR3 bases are TGTGCCAGCAGCAACAGGGGTCACGGGGAGACC.

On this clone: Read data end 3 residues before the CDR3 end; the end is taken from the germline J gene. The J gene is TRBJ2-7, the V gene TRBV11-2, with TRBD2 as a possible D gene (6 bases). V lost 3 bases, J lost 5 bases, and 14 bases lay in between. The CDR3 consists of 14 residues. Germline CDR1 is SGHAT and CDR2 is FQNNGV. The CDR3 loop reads CASSFGTGVDEQYF. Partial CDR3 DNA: TGTGCCAGCAGCTTTGGGACTGGGGTGGACGAG.

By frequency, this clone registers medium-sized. CDR3 protein: CASRDTGGSNQPQHF. Partial CDR3 DNA: TGTGCCAGCAGGGACACAGGGGGTAGCAATCAGCCC. The chain has TRBV2 and TRBJ1-5; TRBD1 matches at 8 bases. The DNA ends 3 residues before the CDR3 does, and the rest of the CDR3 is filled in from the germline J gene. This CDR3 spans 15 amino acids. Losses at the gene ends were 6 bases for V and 0 bases for J; bases not matched to a gene: 4. Per the germline V gene, CDR1 is SNHLY and CDR2 is FYNNEI.

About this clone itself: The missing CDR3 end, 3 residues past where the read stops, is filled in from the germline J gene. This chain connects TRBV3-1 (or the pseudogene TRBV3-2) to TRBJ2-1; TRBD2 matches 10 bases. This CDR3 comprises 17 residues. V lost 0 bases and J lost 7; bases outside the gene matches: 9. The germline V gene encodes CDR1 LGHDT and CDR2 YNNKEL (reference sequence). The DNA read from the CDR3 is TGTGCCAGCAGCCAAGAGGAGGGACTAGCGATGGGAAATGAG. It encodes CASSQEEGLAMGNE. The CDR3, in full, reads CASSQEEGLAMGNEQFF.

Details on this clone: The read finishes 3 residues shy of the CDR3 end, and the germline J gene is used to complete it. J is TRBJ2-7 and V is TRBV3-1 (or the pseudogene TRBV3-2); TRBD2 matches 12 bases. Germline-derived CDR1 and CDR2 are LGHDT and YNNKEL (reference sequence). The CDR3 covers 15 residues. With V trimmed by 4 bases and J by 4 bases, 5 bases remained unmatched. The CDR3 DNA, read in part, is TGTGCCAGCAGCCTTACGGGACTAGCGGGTTACGAG. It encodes CASSLTGLAGYE. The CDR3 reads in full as CASSLTGLAGYEQYF.

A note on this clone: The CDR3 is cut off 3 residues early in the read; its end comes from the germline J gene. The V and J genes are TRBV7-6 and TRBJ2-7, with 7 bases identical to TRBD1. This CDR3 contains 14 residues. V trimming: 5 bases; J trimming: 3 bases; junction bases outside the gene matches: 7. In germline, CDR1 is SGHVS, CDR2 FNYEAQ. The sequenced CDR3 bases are TGTGCCAGCAGCCCAAGGGACAGAAACTACGAG. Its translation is CASSPRDRNYE. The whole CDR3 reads CASSPRDRNYEQYF.

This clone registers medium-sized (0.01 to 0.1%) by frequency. This CDR3 reads CASSQEGLATQETQYF. The covered CDR3 bases are TGCGCCAGCAGCCAAGAGGGCCTAGCGACCCAAGAGACC. This chain links TRBV4-1 with TRBJ2-5, with D possibly TRBD2 on 6 matching bases. With the read ending 3 residues before the CDR3 end, the germline J gene is used to fill in that end. The CDR3 sequence is 16 residues long. With 0 bases removed from V and 1 base from J, the gap between germline ends came to 12 bases. Germline loops: CDR1 MGHRA, CDR2 YSYEKL.

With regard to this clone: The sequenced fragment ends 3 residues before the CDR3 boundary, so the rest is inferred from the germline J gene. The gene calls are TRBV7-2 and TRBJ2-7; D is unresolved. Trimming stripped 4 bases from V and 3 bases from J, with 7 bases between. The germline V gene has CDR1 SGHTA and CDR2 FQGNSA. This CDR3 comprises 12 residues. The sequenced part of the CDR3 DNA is TGTGCCAGCAGCTCCCAAGGCTACGAG. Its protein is CASSSQGYE. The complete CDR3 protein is CASSSQGYEQYF.

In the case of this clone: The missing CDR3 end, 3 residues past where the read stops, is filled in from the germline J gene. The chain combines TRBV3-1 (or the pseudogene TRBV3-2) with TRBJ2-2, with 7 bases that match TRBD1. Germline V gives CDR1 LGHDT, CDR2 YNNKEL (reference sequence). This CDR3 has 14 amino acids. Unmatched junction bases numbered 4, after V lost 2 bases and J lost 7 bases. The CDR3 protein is CASSQRGPGGELFF. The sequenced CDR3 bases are TGTGCCAGCAGCCAAAGGGGGCCCGGCGGGGAG.

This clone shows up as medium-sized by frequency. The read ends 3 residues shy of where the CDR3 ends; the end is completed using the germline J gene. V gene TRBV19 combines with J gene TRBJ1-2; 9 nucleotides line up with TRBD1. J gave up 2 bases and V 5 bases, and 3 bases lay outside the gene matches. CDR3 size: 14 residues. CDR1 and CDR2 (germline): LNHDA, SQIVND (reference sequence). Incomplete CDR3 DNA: TGTGCCAGTAGTGCCGGGACAGGGAACTATGGC. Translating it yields CASSAGTGNYG. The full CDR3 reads CASSAGTGNYGYTF. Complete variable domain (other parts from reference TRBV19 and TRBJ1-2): DGGITQSPKYLFRKEGQNVTLSCEQNLNHDAMYWYRQDPGQGLRLIYYSQIVNDFQKGDIAEGYSVSREKKESFPLTVTSAQKNPTAFYLCASSAGTGNYGYTFGSGTRLTVV.

CDR3: CASSSRRKGYNEQFF. Incomplete CDR3 DNA: TGTGCCAGCAGTTCCCGACGCAAGGGGTACAATGAG. The chain carries TRBV28 and TRBJ2-1; perhaps TRBD1 as D (5 bases). Read data end 3 residues before the CDR3 end; the end is taken from the germline J gene. From germline, CDR1 is MDHEN and CDR2 SYDVKM. Trimming removed 4 bases at V and 4 bases at J, with 14 bases between. The CDR3 has 15 residues.

Partial CDR3 DNA: TGTGCCAGCAGCCCAGGGCGAAATGAG. This codes for CASSPGRNE. The complete CDR3 protein is CASSPGRNEQFF. The gene calls are TRBV12-3 or TRBV12-4 and TRBJ2-1; D perhaps matches TRBD1 (5 bases). The read falls 3 residues short of the CDR3 end, and the missing part is taken from the germline J gene. The CDR3 contains 12 residues. V was pared by 6 bases and J by 7 bases, with 10 bases between.

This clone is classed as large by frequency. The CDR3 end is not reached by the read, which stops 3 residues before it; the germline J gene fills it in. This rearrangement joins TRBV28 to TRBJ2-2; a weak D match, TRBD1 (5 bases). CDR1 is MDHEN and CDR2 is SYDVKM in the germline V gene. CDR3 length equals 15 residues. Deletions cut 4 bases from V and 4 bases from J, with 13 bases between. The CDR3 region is CASSSVDTGTGELFF. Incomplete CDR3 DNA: TGTGCCAGCAGTTCTGTGGACACTGGCACCGGGGAG.

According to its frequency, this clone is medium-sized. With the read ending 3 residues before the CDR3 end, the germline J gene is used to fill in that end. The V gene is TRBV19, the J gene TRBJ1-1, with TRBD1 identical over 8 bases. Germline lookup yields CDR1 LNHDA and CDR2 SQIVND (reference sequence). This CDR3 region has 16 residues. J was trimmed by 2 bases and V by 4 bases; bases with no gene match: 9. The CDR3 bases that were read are TGTGCCAGTAGTAGGGCGAACAGGGGGTACAACACTGAA. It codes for CASSRANRGYNTE. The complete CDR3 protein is CASSRANRGYNTEAFF.

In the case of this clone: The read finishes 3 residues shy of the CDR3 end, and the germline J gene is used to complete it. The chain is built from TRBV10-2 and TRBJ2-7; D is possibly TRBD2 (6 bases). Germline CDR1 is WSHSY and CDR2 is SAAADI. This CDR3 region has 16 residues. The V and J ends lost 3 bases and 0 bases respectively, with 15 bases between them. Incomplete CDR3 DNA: TGCGCCAGCAGTGAACTAGGGACTCTGAACTCCTACGAG. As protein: CASSELGTLNSYE. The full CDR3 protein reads CASSELGTLNSYEQYF.

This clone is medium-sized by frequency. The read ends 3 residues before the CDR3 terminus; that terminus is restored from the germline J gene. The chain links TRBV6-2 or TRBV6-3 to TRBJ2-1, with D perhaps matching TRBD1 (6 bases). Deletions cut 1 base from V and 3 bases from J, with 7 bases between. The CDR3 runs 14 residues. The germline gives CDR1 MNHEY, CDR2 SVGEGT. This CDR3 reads CASSYLQGYNEQFF. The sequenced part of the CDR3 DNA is TGTGCCAGCAGTTACTTACAGGGCTACAATGAG.

The CDR3 loop reads CATSYGLAVQETQYF. CDR3 DNA, as far as it was read: TGTGCCACCAGTTACGGACTAGCGGTTCAAGAGACC. The J gene is TRBJ2-5, the V gene TRBV15, with 10 bases fitting TRBD2. The read ends 3 residues early relative to the CDR3; the germline J gene fills the gap. The J segment lost 2 bases and the V segment lost 6 bases, leaving 6 bases of the junction unmatched. Germline values: CDR1 LNHNV, CDR2 YYDKDF (reference sequence). The CDR3 runs to 15 residues.

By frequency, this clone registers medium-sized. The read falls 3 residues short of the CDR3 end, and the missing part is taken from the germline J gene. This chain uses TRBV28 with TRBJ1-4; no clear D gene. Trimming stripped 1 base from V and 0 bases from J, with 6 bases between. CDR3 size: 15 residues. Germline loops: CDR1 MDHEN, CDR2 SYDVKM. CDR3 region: CASSLYEATNEKLFF. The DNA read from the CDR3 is TGTGCCAGCAGTTTATATGAGGCAACTAATGAAAAA.

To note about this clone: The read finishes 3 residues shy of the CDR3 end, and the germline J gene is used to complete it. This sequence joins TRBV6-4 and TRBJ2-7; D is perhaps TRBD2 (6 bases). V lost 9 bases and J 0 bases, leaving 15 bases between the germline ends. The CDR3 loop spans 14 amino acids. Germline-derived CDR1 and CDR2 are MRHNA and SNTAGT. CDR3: CARGDSVISYEQYF. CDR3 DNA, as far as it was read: TGTGCCAGAGGGGACTCAGTTATCTCCTACGAG.

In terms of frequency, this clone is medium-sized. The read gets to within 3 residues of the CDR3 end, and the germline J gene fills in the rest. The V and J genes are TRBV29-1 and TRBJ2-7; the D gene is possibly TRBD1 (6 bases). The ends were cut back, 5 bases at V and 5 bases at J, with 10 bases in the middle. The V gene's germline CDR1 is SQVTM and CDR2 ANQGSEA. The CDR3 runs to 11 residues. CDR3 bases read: TGCAGCGTTTGGGACATCGACGAG. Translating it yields CSVWDIDE. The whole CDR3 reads CSVWDIDEQYF.

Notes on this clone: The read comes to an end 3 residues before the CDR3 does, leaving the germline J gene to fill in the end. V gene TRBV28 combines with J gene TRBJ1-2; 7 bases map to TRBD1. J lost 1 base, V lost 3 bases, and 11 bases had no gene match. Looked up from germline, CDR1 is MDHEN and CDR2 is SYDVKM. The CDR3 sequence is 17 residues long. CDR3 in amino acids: CASSFSSPRQGNYGYTF. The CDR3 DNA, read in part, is TGTGCCAGCAGTTTTTCCTCCCCGAGACAGGGTAACTATGGC.

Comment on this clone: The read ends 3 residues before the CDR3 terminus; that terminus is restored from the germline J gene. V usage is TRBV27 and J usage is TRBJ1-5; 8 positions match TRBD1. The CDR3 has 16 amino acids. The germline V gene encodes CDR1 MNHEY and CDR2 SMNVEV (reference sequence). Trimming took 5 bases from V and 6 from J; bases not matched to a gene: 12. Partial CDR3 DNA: TGTGCCAGCAGTCATTCCAGTACAGGGGGTGGTCAGCCC. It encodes CASSHSSTGGGQP. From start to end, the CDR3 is CASSHSSTGGGQPQHF.

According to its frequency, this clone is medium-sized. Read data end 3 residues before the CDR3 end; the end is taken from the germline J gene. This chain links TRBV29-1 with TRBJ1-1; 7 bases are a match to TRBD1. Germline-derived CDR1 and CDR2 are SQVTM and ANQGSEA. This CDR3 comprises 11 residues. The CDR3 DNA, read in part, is TGCCAGACAGGGAGTAACACTGAA. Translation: CQTGSNTE. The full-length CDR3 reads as CQTGSNTEAFF. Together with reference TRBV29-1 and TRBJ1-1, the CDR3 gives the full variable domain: SAVISQKPSRDICQRGTSLTIQCQVDSQVTMMFWYRQQPGQSLTLIATANQGSEATYESGFVIDKFPISRPNLTFSTLTVSNMSPEDSSIYLCQTGSNTEAFFGQGTRLTVV.

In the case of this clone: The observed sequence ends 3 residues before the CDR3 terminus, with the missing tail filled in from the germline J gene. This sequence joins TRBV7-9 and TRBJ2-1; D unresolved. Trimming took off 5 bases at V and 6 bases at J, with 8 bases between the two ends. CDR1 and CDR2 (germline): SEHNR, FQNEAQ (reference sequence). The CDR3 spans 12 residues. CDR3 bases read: TGTGCCAGCAGCCCAAAGCCCAATGAG. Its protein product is CASSPKPNE. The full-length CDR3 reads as CASSPKPNEQFF.